The entry below describes one T cell receptor beta chain. As processed by the authors: How many nucleated cells were present was estimated from reference gene primer amplification. Produced via immunoSEQ multiplex PCR; TCRdb's table is partial and in-frame only. That table supplies the V and J calls and clone size; D and trimming were determined from the DNA. There are 75,000 to 80,000 clones in the sample; 70% to 90% occur only once, and about 18% lies in the top ten. This specimen belongs to a study of blood T cell repertoires in COVID-19. For the study at large: Some COVID-19 samples were acute and others convalescent; all came from the United States, Italy and Spain. T cells, B-cell-depleted T cells, or PBMCs supplied cDNA or gDNA.

The V gene end was trimmed by 6 bases and the J gene end by 6 bases; junction bases not matched to a gene: 4. CDR1 and CDR2 (germline): ENHRY, SYGVKD. The CDR3 spans 13 residues. The specimen sequenced was peripheral blood. This clonotype originated in a human donor in a cohort sampled during active COVID-19. The rearrangement joins TRBV10-3 to TRBJ2-7; 11 nucleotides agree with TRBD1. This CDR3 is CAIRDRGRTEQYF. The DNA of the CDR3 is TGTGCCATCAGGGACAGGGGGCGCACCGAGCAGTACTTC.